The clone carrying this TCR beta chain was seen a single time. The data belong to a study of OX40 agonist ivuxolimab in advanced cancers. Measured with immunoSEQ multiplex PCR; TCRdb has only the in-frame clones, and not every one. The table shows some 25,000 clones, with around 86% occurring only once. The sequence came from an adult with an advanced solid tumor such as melanoma, head and neck, liver or kidney cancer. Here the sequenced sample was CD4+ or CD8+ T cells sorted from blood, taken in a trial of the OX40 agonist ivuxolimab.

The DNA for the CDR3 is TGTGCCAGCAGCTTAGATCCTAGCGGGGTAGATACGCAGTATTTT. It specifies CASSLDPSGVDTQYF. The V gene is TRBV7-6, the J gene TRBJ2-3, with 9 bases matching TRBD2. The CDR3 loop spans 15 amino acids. Germline V gene lookup returns CDR1 SGHVS and CDR2 FNYEAQ. V was clipped by 1 base and J by 5 bases; unmatched bases: 4. Filled out from reference TRBV7-6 and TRBJ2-3, the complete variable domain reads GAGVSQSPRYKVTKRGQDVALRCDPISGHVSLYWYRQALGQGPEFLTYFNYEAQQDKSGLPNDRFSAERPEGSISTLTIQRTEQRDSAMYRCASSLDPSGVDTQYFGPGTRLTVL.